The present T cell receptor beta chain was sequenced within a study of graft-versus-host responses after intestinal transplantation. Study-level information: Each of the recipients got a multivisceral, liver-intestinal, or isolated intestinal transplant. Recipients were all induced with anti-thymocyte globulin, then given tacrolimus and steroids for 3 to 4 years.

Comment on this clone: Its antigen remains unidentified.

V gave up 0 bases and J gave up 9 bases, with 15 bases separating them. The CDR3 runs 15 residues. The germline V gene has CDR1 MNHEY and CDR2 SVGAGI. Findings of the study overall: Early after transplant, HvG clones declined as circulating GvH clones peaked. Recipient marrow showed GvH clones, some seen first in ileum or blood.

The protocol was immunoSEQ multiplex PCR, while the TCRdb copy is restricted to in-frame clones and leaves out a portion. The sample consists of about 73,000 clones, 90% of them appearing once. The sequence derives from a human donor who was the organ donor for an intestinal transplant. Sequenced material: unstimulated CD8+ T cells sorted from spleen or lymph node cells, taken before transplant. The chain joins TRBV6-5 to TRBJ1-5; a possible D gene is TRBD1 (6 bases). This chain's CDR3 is CASSYSTGIEGPQHF. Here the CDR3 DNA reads TGTGCCAGCAGTTACTCTACAGGGATTGAAGGGCCCCAGCATTTT.